The 20 T cell receptor beta chains in this list originate from one sample, sequenced in a study of shared clonotypes between healthy human individuals. Only in-frame clones appear in the TCRdb table, and some are missing; sequencing was by immunoSEQ multiplex PCR. The top ten clones hold roughly 1.7% of a sample with hundreds of thousands of clones, under 80% of them seen once. The sequencing input was memory CD4+ T cells sorted from blood. The subset is: CD45RA-negative fraction. The receptors derive from a woman under 40 in good health.

With respect to this clone: A much more abundant neighbour one base away suggests this may be a read error. Other DNA sequences from this sample encode an identical CDR3 as well. This chain uses TRBV5-1 with TRBJ1-5, with 7 bases identical to TRBD1. The J segment lost 5 bases and the V segment lost 4 bases, leaving 6 bases of the junction unmatched. Looked up from germline, CDR1 is SGHRS and CDR2 is YFSETQ. The CDR3 runs 14 residues. In nucleotides, the CDR3 is TGCGCCAGCAGCCCCGGGACAGCCGATCAGCCCCAGCATTTT. Protein product: CASSPGTADQPQHF.

The chain links TRBV5-4 to TRBJ2-7; 7 nucleotides line up with TRBD2. The CDR3 consists of 15 residues. CDR1 is SGHNT and CDR2 is YYREEE in the germline V gene (reference sequence). The V gene end was trimmed by 4 bases and the J gene end by 0 bases; junction bases not matched to a gene: 7. The CDR3 DNA is TGTGCCAGCAGCCCGATGGGGGGGACCTCCTACGAGCAGTACTTC. Translated, it gives CASSPMGGTSYEQYF.

Regarding this clone: This sample includes further DNA sequences coding for the same CDR3. CDR3 bases: TGTGCCAGCAGTGAACCCTCTAATCAGCCCCAGCATTTT. This codes for CASSEPSNQPQHF. V is TRBV6-1 and J is TRBJ1-5; D gene uncertain. From germline, CDR1 is MNHNS and CDR2 SASEGT. V lost 2 bases and J 4 bases, leaving 6 bases between the germline ends. This CDR3 spans 13 amino acids.

This clone was counted once. The rearrangement uses TRBV19 and TRBJ1-1; no definite D call. Germline-derived CDR1 and CDR2 are LNHDA and SQIVND (reference sequence). The CDR3 is 16 amino acids. The ends were cut back, 11 bases at V and 0 bases at J, with 22 bases in the middle. In DNA, the CDR3 is TGTGCCTCAGAAGGGTATGGCGTTCCTTTGAACACTGAAGCTTTCTTT. Its translation: CASEGYGVPLNTEAFF.

This clone has only one observation. The V gene is TRBV2, the J gene TRBJ2-2; D uncertain. V was trimmed by 2 bases and J by 1 base, leaving 5 bases between them. This CDR3 is built from 14 residues. CDR1 is SNHLY and CDR2 is FYNNEI in the germline V gene. The CDR3 nucleotides read TGTGCCAGCAGTGAATTCGGGAACACCGGGGAGCTGTTTTTT. This translates into CASSEFGNTGELFF.

Remarks on this clone: The same CDR3 is also encoded by other DNA sequences in this sample. This chain links TRBV19 with TRBJ2-2, with 8 bases fitting TRBD2. The germline V gene has CDR1 LNHDA and CDR2 SQIVND (reference sequence). This CDR3 spans 16 amino acids. V lost 5 bases and J lost 3; bases outside the gene matches: 8. CDR3 in DNA: TGTGCCAGTAGTCACCGTACTAGCGGAGACACCGGGGAGCTGTTTTTT. Encoded protein: CASSHRTSGDTGELFF. Drawing the rest from reference TRBV19 and TRBJ2-2, the complete variable domain is DGGITQSPKYLFRKEGQNVTLSCEQNLNHDAMYWYRQDPGQGLRLIYYSQIVNDFQKGDIAEGYSVSREKKESFPLTVTSAQKNPTAFYLCASSHRTSGDTGELFFGEGSRLTVL.

This clone was seen more than once but under ten times. The rearrangement joins TRBV5-6 to TRBJ2-3, with D unclear. The V end lost 0 bases, the J end lost 14 bases, and 10 bases lay between the germline ends. The CDR3 length is 11 residues. The germline V gene encodes CDR1 SGHDT and CDR2 YYEEEE. The CDR3 nucleotides are TGTGCCAGCAGCTTGGAGAACTCTCGGTATTTT. Translating gives CASSLENSRYF.

In this sample, this clone turned up a few times. The chain is built from TRBV28 and TRBJ1-2; D unclear. Germline values: CDR1 MDHEN, CDR2 SYDVKM. The V end was cut by 5 bases, the J end by 2 bases, with 12 bases between. The CDR3 spans 14 residues. For the CDR3, the DNA is TGTGCCAGCAGTACGGGGTCCGGCAACTATGGCTACACCTTC. The encoded protein is CASSTGSGNYGYTF.

CDR3 residues: CASSLGQGVSGLHTDTQYF. The CDR3 DNA reads as TGTGCCAGCAGCTTAGGACAGGGGGTCTCGGGACTCCACACAGATACGCAGTATTTT. V usage is TRBV11-3 and J usage is TRBJ2-3, with 9 bases that match TRBD1. The CDR3 contains 19 residues. Germline V gives CDR1 SGHNT, CDR2 YENEEA. J was trimmed by 2 bases and V by 1 base; bases with no gene match: 13. Full variable domain (remainder filled in from reference TRBV11-3 and TRBJ2-3): EAGVVQSPRYKIIEKKQPVAFWCNPISGHNTLYWYLQNLGQGPELLIRYENEEAVDDSQLPKDRFSAERLKGVDSTLKIQPAELGDSAVYLCASSLGQGVSGLHTDTQYFGPGTRLTVL.

Regarding this clone: The same CDR3 can be traced to other DNA sequences in this sample. The chain has TRBV4-1 and TRBJ1-5, with TRBD1 as a possible D gene (6 bases). Germline values: CDR1 MGHRA, CDR2 YSYEKL. Deletions cut 0 bases from V and 7 bases from J, with 16 bases between. CDR3 size: 16 residues. The CDR3 bases are TGCGCCAGCAGCCAAGATGGGCAGGGGAGAGGACAGCCCCAGCATTTT. Amino acids: CASSQDGQGRGQPQHF.

The chain carries TRBV4-2 and TRBJ2-7; D may be TRBD1 (5 bases). In germline, CDR1 is LGHNA, CDR2 YNFKEQ. The CDR3 covers 16 residues. V dropped 0 bases and J dropped 2 bases, with 14 bases sitting between them. This CDR3 is CASSQDGADAPYEQYF. DNA of the CDR3: TGTGCCAGCAGCCAAGATGGGGCCGACGCCCCCTACGAGCAGTACTTC.

This clone was counted between two and nine times. The CDR3 sequence: CASSLIGVSGNTIYF. In DNA form, the CDR3 reads TGCGCCAGCAGCTTGATCGGCGTCTCTGGAAACACCATATATTTT. The V and J genes are TRBV5-1 and TRBJ1-3; D is unclear. Trimming stripped 1 base from V and 0 bases from J, with 8 bases between. The CDR3 extends over 15 amino acids. Germline V gives CDR1 SGHRS, CDR2 YFSETQ.

The chain recombines TRBV19 with TRBJ2-6, with 10 bases that match TRBD1. This CDR3 contains 18 residues. V lost 3 bases to trimming and J lost 1 base; unmatched junction nucleotides: 6. In germline, CDR1 is LNHDA, CDR2 SQIVND (reference sequence). Here the CDR3 reads CASSIRRTGGSGANVLTF. CDR3 in DNA: TGTGCCAGTAGTATTCGCAGGACAGGGGGATCTGGGGCCAACGTCCTGACTTTC.

As to this clone: The junction does not match germline at one end; this may be a read error. The gene calls are TRBV19 and TRBJ1-2, with 10 bases lining up with TRBD1. This CDR3 contains 16 residues. Per the germline V gene, CDR1 is LNHDA and CDR2 is SQIVND (reference sequence). The CDR3 DNA sequence: TGTGCCAGTAGTATAGCCCGGACAGGGGGTAACTCTGGCTACACCTTC. Protein sequence: CASSIARTGGNSGYTF.

The chain links TRBV5-8 to TRBJ2-5; D unclear. The CDR3 is made up of 14 amino acids. Germline values: CDR1 SGHTS, CDR2 YDEGEE. The germline V and J ends were trimmed by 3 bases and 1 base, with 10 bases remaining between them. The CDR3 DNA follows: TGTGCCAGCAGCTCCGGACGGTTCCAAGAGACCCAGTACTTC. This sequence encodes CASSSGRFQETQYF.

This CDR3 reads CASSLYTGEGGYTF. The CDR3 region has the DNA TGCGCCAGCAGCTTGTATACGGGGGAAGGTGGCTACACCTTC. The chain combines TRBV5-1 with TRBJ1-2, with a possible D match to TRBD1 (5 bases). V was shortened by 1 base and J by 7 bases, with 14 bases between the two germline ends. There are 14 residues in the CDR3. In germline, CDR1 is SGHRS, CDR2 YFSETQ.

The J gene is TRBJ2-2, the V gene TRBV5-1; 7 bases are a match to TRBD2. Germline loops: CDR1 SGHRS, CDR2 YFSETQ. Losses at the gene ends were 4 bases for V and 1 base for J; bases not matched to a gene: 7. This CDR3 contains 16 residues. CDR3 loop: CASSPTGTKNTGELFF. The CDR3 nucleotides are TGCGCCAGCAGCCCAACCGGGACTAAGAACACCGGGGAGCTGTTTTTT. Full variable domain (outside the CDR3, taken from reference TRBV5-1 and TRBJ2-2): KAGVTQTPRYLIKTRGQQVTLSCSPISGHRSVSWYQQTPGQGLQFLFEYFSETQRNKGNFPGRFSGRQFSNSRSEMNVSTLELGDSALYLCASSPTGTKNTGELFFGEGSRLTVL.

The J gene is TRBJ2-1, the V gene TRBV13, with 15 nucleotides matching TRBD2. Per germline, CDR1 PRHDT and CDR2 FYEKMQ (reference sequence). V lost 4 bases and J lost 16; bases outside the gene matches: 8. The CDR3 extends over 14 amino acids. The DNA of the CDR3 is TGTGCCAGCAGCTCAGCCGGGACTAGCGGGAGGCCCTTCTTC. Its translation: CASSSAGTSGRPFF.

V usage is TRBV7-9 and J usage is TRBJ1-2; D remains unclear. Germline CDR1 reads SEHNR; CDR2 reads FQNEAQ (reference sequence). The CDR3 covers 16 residues. The V gene lost 4 bases and the J gene lost 6 bases, with 21 bases spanning the gap. CDR3 bases: TGTGCCAGCAGCTCAACCTTAACACTCGCCCGGAATGGCTACACCTTC. Its translation: CASSSTLTLARNGYTF.

The chain employs TRBV18 and TRBJ1-1; D perhaps matches TRBD1 (6 bases). The CDR3 is made up of 15 amino acids. Germline values: CDR1 KGHSH, CDR2 LQKENI. Deletions cut 2 bases from V and 4 bases from J, with 14 bases between. As DNA, the CDR3 is TGTGCCAGCTCACCATTGGGGGGCTCGGGCACTGAAGCTTTCTTT. Protein: CASSPLGGSGTEAFF.